A selection of T cell receptor beta chains follows, all from one sample in a study of T cell responses to AZD1222 COVID-19 vaccine. Here immunoSEQ multiplex PCR was the method, and the copy in TCRdb shows in-frame clones only, minus some. The repertoire includes some 96,000 clones, about 88% of them detected once, and 2.8% sits in the top ten. Here the sequenced sample was peripheral blood, taken on day 0 of AZD1222 vaccination. These receptors were taken from an adult in good health. The CDR3 runs from the conserved cysteine through the conserved F or W. D genes are given only for firm matches. For some rows the clone size is stated as once, few or many, or as a class when expanded; others skip it.

clone size,D gene,V gene,J gene,CDR3 DNA,CDR3 protein
NA,NA,TRBV4-1,TRBJ1-4,TGCGCCAGCAGCCAAGATCGAGGGGCCAATGAAAAACTGTTTTTT,CASSQDRGANEKLFF
NA,NA,TRBV27,TRBJ1-1,TGTGCCAGCAGTTTACGGGGGAGAGGCACTGAAGCTTTCTTT,CASSLRGRGTEAFF
NA,NA,TRBV6-6,TRBJ2-1,TGTGCCAGCAGCGGGGCCGGGACATCAGCCTACAATGAGCAGTTCTTC,CASSGAGTSAYNEQFF
NA,NA,TRBV3-1/TRBV3-2,TRBJ1-6,TGTGCCAGCAGCCAACGTGGACAGACCTATAATTCACCCCTCCACTTT,CASSQRGQTYNSPLHF
NA,TRBD1,TRBV3-1/TRBV3-2,TRBJ1-1,TGTGCCAGCAGTAGGGACAGGGGTTTTCCTACTGAAGCTTTCTTT,CASSRDRGFPTEAFF
once,NA,TRBV6-2/TRBV6-3,TRBJ2-2,TGTGCCAGCAGTTACGCACTTCACACCGGGGAGCTGTTTTTT,CASSYALHTGELFF
NA,NA,TRBV21-1,TRBJ1-2,TGTGCCAGCAGCAAAGTGGGAGATGGGCTCTATGGCTACACCTTC,CASSKVGDGLYGYTF
NA,NA,TRBV7-2,TRBJ1-2,TGTGCCAGCAGCCAACATCAAGGAATAACTAACTATGGCTACACCTTC,CASSQHQGITNYGYTF
NA,TRBD1,TRBV28,TRBJ1-2,TGTGCCAGCAGAGATTCGGGTACAGGGGAAAGCTATGGCTACACCTTC,CASRDSGTGESYGYTF
NA,NA,TRBV27,TRBJ2-1,TGTGCCAGCAGATCGCCCGGGACTCCGAACTACAATGAGCAGTTCTTC,CASRSPGTPNYNEQFF
NA,NA,TRBV28,TRBJ1-4,TGTGCCAGCAGATCCACGGGCCGAAAAGAAAAACTGTTTTTT,CASRSTGRKEKLFF
NA,NA,TRBV13,TRBJ2-7,TGTGCCAGCAGCTCCCGGGGTTTTCTCCTCGACGAGCAGTACTTC,CASSSRGFLLDEQYF
once,NA,TRBV27,TRBJ1-4,TGTGCCAGCAGCCCCAATGGGCGTGGTGAAAAACTGTTTTTT,CASSPNGRGEKLFF
NA,NA,TRBV30,TRBJ2-7,TGTGCCTGGAGTGGTGGCTCGAGCTACGAGCAGTACTTC,CAWSGGSSYEQYF
NA,NA,TRBV20-1,TRBJ1-1,TGCAGTGCTTATAATGGCGGTGAAGCTTTCTTT,CSAYNGGEAFF
NA,NA,TRBV30,TRBJ1-5,TGTGCCTGGAGCGGCGAAACAAATCAGCCCCAGCATTTT,CAWSGETNQPQHF
once,NA,TRBV7-9,TRBJ2-7,TGTGCCAGCAGCTTATCTGTCTCCTACGAGCAGTACTTC,CASSLSVSYEQYF
NA,TRBD1,TRBV2,TRBJ1-1,TGTGCCAGCAGACAAGACAGGGGGGCTGAAGCTTTCTTT,CASRQDRGAEAFF
NA,NA,TRBV18,TRBJ2-3,TGTGCCAGCTCACCAAGCAAAGATACGCAGTATTTT,CASSPSKDTQYF
NA,TRBD2,TRBV24-1,TRBJ2-2,TGTGCCACCAGTGAACCTAGCGGGGGGAAGACCGGGGAGCTGTTTTTT,CATSEPSGGKTGELFF
NA,NA,TRBV30,TRBJ2-7,TGTGCCTGGAGTGTACTAGAGGGTACGGAGCAGTACTTC,CAWSVLEGTEQYF
few,NA,TRBV30,TRBJ1-6,TGTGCCTGGAGTGTACTCCCCCCGGGGGAAGGCTCACCCCTCCACTTT,CAWSVLPPGEGSPLHF
NA,NA,TRBV11-2,TRBJ1-5,TGTGCCAGCAGCCCAGGCTCAGGGGCGAGGAGCAATCAGCCCCAGCATTTT,CASSPGSGARSNQPQHF
NA,NA,TRBV5-4,TRBJ2-7,TGTGCCAGGGGGGGGCACGAGCAGTACTTC,CARGGHEQYF
NA,NA,TRBV30,TRBJ1-2,TGTGCCTGGAGTACGAACAGACGAAGCTATGGCTACACCTTC,CAWSTNRRSYGYTF
NA,TRBD2,TRBV6-4,TRBJ2-5,TGTGCCAGCAGTGAAGGGACTAGCGGGGAAGAGACCCAGTACTTC,CASSEGTSGEETQYF
NA,TRBD2,TRBV4-1,TRBJ2-5,TGCGCCAGCAGCCAAAGCTTAGCGGGGCCGGAGACCCAGTACTTC,CASSQSLAGPETQYF